This T cell receptor (beta chain) was captured in a study of radiotherapy plus CTLA-4 blockade in lung cancer. Broader study findings: An expansion of tumor-derived TCR clones occurred in blood after radiotherapy plus ipilimumab.

This CDR3 is 14 amino acids long. Trimming took off 0 bases at V and 2 bases at J, with 5 bases between the two ends. CDR1 and CDR2 (germline): SGHNT, YENEEA. Points on this clone: Antigen: not known.

The protocol was immunoSEQ multiplex PCR, while the TCRdb copy is restricted to in-frame clones and leaves out a portion. The sample consists of about 110,000 clones, more than 75% of them appearing once. The chain carries TRBV11-3 and TRBJ2-1, with D uncertain. Sequences were derived from peripheral blood, sampled from a patient treated with radiotherapy plus ipilimumab. The TCR was taken from a human donor with non-small cell lung cancer that progressed on radiotherapy plus ipilimumab. Some clones in this sample may be carry-over from other donors' samples. The DNA of the CDR3 is TGTGCCAGCAGCTTAGAGGGGACCTACAATGAGCAGTTCTTC. Its translation: CASSLEGTYNEQFF.